This T cell receptor beta chain came from a study of OX40 agonist ivuxolimab in advanced cancers. Study-level information: Those enrolled were approximately 87% male, with a mean age of approximately 60 years and ages from roughly 20 to 90. Study-level results: The antigens recognized by the expanded peripheral T cells, that is their antigen specificity, were not determined. Expanded clones were, on average, more numerous among CD8+ T cells than CD4+.

Data came from immunoSEQ multiplex PCR; TCRdb stores just in-frame clones and leaves some out. This sample has 41,000 or so clones, with around 87% found just once. The germline V gene encodes CDR1 SNHLY and CDR2 FYNNEI. This CDR3 is built from 14 residues. Trimming shortened V by 7 bases and J by 0 bases, and 10 bases separated the two germline ends. Concerning this clone itself: Its antigen is undetermined.

The chain is built from TRBV2 and TRBJ1-3, with TRBD1 as a possible D gene (6 bases). This receptor was taken from an adult with an advanced solid tumor such as melanoma, head and neck, liver or kidney cancer. Sequenced material: CD4+ or CD8+ T cells sorted from blood, taken in a trial of the OX40 agonist ivuxolimab. This CDR3 is CASKTGISGNTIYF. As DNA, the CDR3 is TGTGCCAGCAAAACAGGGATCTCTGGAAACACCATATATTTT.